One T cell receptor beta chain is described in this entry. TCRdb re-analysed the 5' RACE reads in MiXCR, keeping a single row per CDR3 protein. Of fewer than 900,000 distinct CDR3 sequences detected, approximately 22% appear once; the ten largest clones hold approximately 4.3%. The sample comes from a study of identical twins. CDR3 length equals 13 residues. Trimming removed 0 bases from V and 4 bases from J, with 7 bases in between. In germline, CDR1 is DFQATT, CDR2 SNEGSKA (reference sequence). The sample was also reused in another study, on T cells expressing NK-cell markers.

The TCR comes from a woman aged 18 to 35 in good health. V usage is TRBV20-1 and J usage is TRBJ1-5, with D maybe TRBD1 (5 bases). The material sequenced was PBMCs. CDR3 sequence reads: CSARDQGNQPQHF. CDR3 bases: TGCAGTGCTAGAGATCAGGGAAATCAGCCCCAGCATTTT.